The 18 T cell receptor beta chains presented below share a single source sample, sequenced in a study of T cell changes during pregnancy in multiple sclerosis. The repertoire was sequenced with immunoSEQ multiplex PCR; TCRdb's copy has only in-frame clones and lacks some. The sample shows fewer than 60,000 clones, about 89% of them seen only once. The specimen was CD8+ T cells from peripheral blood mononuclear cells, collected after pregnancy. These receptors all stem from a female donor with multiple sclerosis, enrolled in a pregnancy study.

This clone was counted only a few times. CDR3 nucleotide sequence: TGTGCCAGCATCGAGGGGATGGGGGGCCAAGAGACCCAGTACTTC. It encodes CASIEGMGGQETQYF. The chain carries TRBV6-5 and TRBJ2-5, with D perhaps matching TRBD2 (6 bases). Trimming pared 7 bases from V and 1 base from J, leaving 16 bases between. Per germline, CDR1 MNHEY and CDR2 SVGAGI. The CDR3 loop spans 15 amino acids.

V gene TRBV10-3 combines with J gene TRBJ1-5; no clear D. The CDR3 spans 14 residues. Trimming cost V 0 bases and J 5 bases, with 8 bases left between them. CDR1 ENHRY and CDR2 SYGVKD come from the germline V gene. CDR3 nucleotide sequence: TGTGCCATCAGTGAGTCATTGGGAGATCAGCCCCAGCATTTT. Translation gives CAISESLGDQPQHF.

The V gene is TRBV27, the J gene TRBJ2-6; no clear D. CDR1 is MNHEY and CDR2 is SMNVEV in the germline V gene (reference sequence). Trimming removed 5 bases from V and 0 bases from J, with 5 bases in between. The length of the CDR3 is 14 residues. The CDR3 DNA is TGTGCCAGCAGTCCTATCTCTGGGGCCAACGTCCTGACTTTC. Protein product: CASSPISGANVLTF.

The chain uses TRBV5-5 and TRBJ2-3, with a weak D call TRBD1 (6 bases). This CDR3 region has 15 residues. With 1 base removed from V and 1 base from J, the gap between germline ends came to 10 bases. Germline CDR1 reads SGHKS; CDR2 reads YYEKEE (reference sequence). CDR3 sequence: CASSLLQGGTDTQYF. CDR3 nucleotides: TGTGCCAGCAGCTTGTTACAGGGTGGCACAGATACGCAGTATTTT.

This clone was observed a handful of times. This sequence joins TRBV29-1 and TRBJ1-1; D gene uncertain. Germline loops: CDR1 SQVTM, CDR2 ANQGSEA. The CDR3 runs 9 residues. With 3 bases removed from V and 6 bases from J, the gap between germline ends came to 2 bases. The CDR3 reads CSVDSEAFF. The CDR3, as DNA: TGCAGCGTTGACTCTGAAGCTTTCTTT.

The chain employs TRBV6-5 and TRBJ2-5; unclear D gene. The V and J ends lost 5 bases and 4 bases respectively, with 8 bases between them. The V gene's germline CDR1 is MNHEY and CDR2 SVGAGI. The CDR3 is 12 residues long. Here the CDR3 DNA reads TGTGCCAGCAGTCCCGCCGGAGAGACCCAGTACTTC. Protein sequence: CASSPAGETQYF.

The rearrangement joins TRBV5-6 to TRBJ2-1; 12 bases agree with TRBD2. The germline CDR1 and CDR2 sequences are SGHDT and YYEEEE. The V gene end was trimmed by 4 bases and the J gene end by 9 bases; junction bases not matched to a gene: 11. The CDR3 covers 16 residues. CDR3 sequence: CASSRLAGDLTPEQFF. Here the CDR3 DNA reads TGTGCCAGCAGCCGACTAGCGGGGGACTTAACCCCTGAGCAGTTCTTC.

The chain has TRBV6-5 and TRBJ2-7; no clear D. Germline loops: CDR1 MNHEY, CDR2 SVGAGI. The CDR3 has 12 residues. The V end lost 6 bases, the J end lost 4 bases, and 10 bases lay between the germline ends. The CDR3 sequence: CASSQTSYEQYF. In DNA form, the CDR3 reads TGTGCCAGCAGCCAGACATCTTACGAGCAGTACTTC.

This clone was found once. J is TRBJ2-7 and V is TRBV14; no definite D call. V lost 0 bases, J lost 4 bases, and 4 bases lay in between. The CDR3 covers 12 residues. Germline lookup yields CDR1 SGHDN and CDR2 FVKESK. CDR3 sequence reads: CASSQETYEQYF. CDR3 DNA: TGTGCCAGCAGCCAAGAAACTTACGAGCAGTACTTC.

This clone appeared a single time. J is TRBJ2-1 and V is TRBV27; 10 nucleotides align to TRBD2. Germline CDR1 is MNHEY and CDR2 is SMNVEV (reference sequence). This CDR3 spans 17 amino acids. J lost 8 bases, V lost 4 bases, and 14 bases had no gene match. The CDR3 protein is CASSSRVGGTSDDEQFF. CDR3 bases: TGTGCCAGCAGTTCCCGAGTCGGCGGGACTAGCGATGATGAGCAGTTCTTC.

J is TRBJ2-1 and V is TRBV7-9; 8 nucleotides line up with TRBD1. CDR1 SEHNR and CDR2 FQNEAQ come from the germline V gene (reference sequence). With V trimmed by 1 base and J by 0 bases, 8 bases remained unmatched. This CDR3 spans 18 amino acids. For the CDR3, the DNA is TGTGCCAGCAGCTTAGAGTGGGGACAGGCCCTCTCCTACAATGAGCAGTTCTTC. Protein sequence: CASSLEWGQALSYNEQFF.

V gene TRBV9 combines with J gene TRBJ2-1; weak D call: TRBD2 (5 bases). Per germline, CDR1 SGDLS and CDR2 YYNGEE. CDR3 length: 14 amino acids. V shed 2 bases and J shed 1 base, with 7 bases lying between them. The CDR3, as DNA: TGTGCCAGCAGCGTCGGGGAATCCTACAATGAGCAGTTCTTC. Residues: CASSVGESYNEQFF.

V and J are TRBV27 and TRBJ1-1; 7 positions agree with TRBD1. Germline CDR1 MNHEY, CDR2 SMNVEV (reference sequence). The CDR3 is 14 amino acids. Trimming at V came to 2 bases and at J to 6 bases, leaving 6 bases not matched to a gene. The CDR3 DNA reads TGTGCCAGCAGTTTAGTGGCAGGGGGGTCTGAAGCTTTCTTT. Translated, it gives CASSLVAGGSEAFF.

This chain joins TRBV7-9 and TRBJ1-2, with 9 bases identical to TRBD1. The CDR3 runs 15 residues. Trimming removed 3 bases from V and 6 bases from J; junction bases left unmatched: 8. The germline gives CDR1 SEHNR, CDR2 FQNEAQ (reference sequence). CDR3 sequence (DNA): TGTGCCAGCAGCTTGACAGGGGGAGACCGAGATGGCTACACCTTC. Encoded protein: CASSLTGGDRDGYTF.

V is TRBV10-3 and J is TRBJ1-1; D gene ambiguous. The ends were cut back, 6 bases at V and 4 bases at J, with 6 bases in the middle. The CDR3 has 11 residues. Germline V gene lookup returns CDR1 ENHRY and CDR2 SYGVKD. The CDR3, as DNA: TGTGCCATCAGCCCCGGCACTGAAGCTTTCTTT. Amino acids: CAISPGTEAFF.

This clone has only a few counts. The CDR3 bases are TGTGCCATCAGAGACATGGTAGTCGGGGAGCTGTTTTTT. This sequence encodes CAIRDMVVGELFF. The V call is TRBV10-3, the J call TRBJ2-2; D remains unclear. Trimming removed 6 bases from V and 7 bases from J, with 12 bases in between. The length of the CDR3 is 13 residues. Germline CDR1 reads ENHRY; CDR2 reads SYGVKD.

In DNA, the CDR3 is TGCAGCTCCCTGACCGGGACAACCAACAATGAGCAGTTCTTC. It encodes CSSLTGTTNNEQFF. This chain uses TRBV29-1 with TRBJ2-1, with a weak D call TRBD1 (6 bases). This CDR3 contains 14 residues. Germline assignment: CDR1 SQVTM and CDR2 ANQGSEA. Trimming took off 8 bases at V and 5 bases at J, with 19 bases between the two ends.

The chain combines TRBV5-1 with TRBJ2-1, with TRBD1 matching 7 bases. J gave up 5 bases and V 3 bases, and 2 bases lay outside the gene matches. The CDR3 totals 13 residues. Germline-derived CDR1 and CDR2 are SGHRS and YFSETQ. The CDR3 sequence is CASSSDRNNEQFF. The CDR3 bases are TGCGCCAGCAGCTCGGACAGGAACAATGAGCAGTTCTTC.